The 10 T cell receptor beta chains presented below share a single source sample, sequenced in a study of OX40 agonist ivuxolimab in advanced cancers. The protocol was immunoSEQ multiplex PCR, while the TCRdb copy is restricted to in-frame clones and leaves out a portion. The repertoire holds over 90,000 clones, with roughly 89% as singletons. This sample comprised CD4+ or CD8+ T cells sorted from blood, obtained in a trial of the OX40 agonist ivuxolimab. The receptors shown here come from an adult with an advanced solid tumor such as melanoma, head and neck, liver or kidney cancer.

V usage is TRBV4-1 and J usage is TRBJ2-3, with D perhaps TRBD2 (5 bases). CDR1 and CDR2 from the germline V gene are MGHRA and YSYEKL. There are 16 residues in the CDR3. V was shortened by 0 bases and J by 5 bases, with 15 bases between the two germline ends. The CDR3: CASSQDFEGSLDTQYF. The CDR3, as DNA: TGCGCCAGCAGCCAAGATTTTGAGGGAAGTTTAGATACGCAGTATTTT.

The chain has TRBV11-2 and TRBJ2-1; 7 bases agree with TRBD2. With 2 bases clipped from V and 7 bases from J, the junction kept 8 bases outside the gene matches. This CDR3 has 15 residues. Germline V gives CDR1 SGHAT, CDR2 FQNNGV. The CDR3 is CASSLIRAGPNEQFF. CDR3 sequence (DNA): TGTGCCAGCAGCTTAATTCGAGCGGGGCCGAATGAGCAGTTCTTC.

V is TRBV6-5 and J is TRBJ1-2; possibly TRBD1 for D (6 bases). Trimming shortened V by 7 bases and J by 2 bases, and 14 bases separated the two germline ends. The CDR3 contains 14 residues. Germline CDR1 reads MNHEY; CDR2 reads SVGAGI. The CDR3 sequence is CASTQRGGNYGYTF. In DNA, the CDR3 is TGTGCCAGCACCCAAAGGGGGGGAAACTATGGCTACACCTTC.

V usage is TRBV28 and J usage is TRBJ1-5, with D possibly TRBD1 on 5 matching bases. CDR3 size: 17 residues. V was trimmed by 2 bases and J by 2 bases, leaving 16 bases between them. CDR1 and CDR2 (germline): MDHEN, SYDVKM. The CDR3 region is CASSLPGPPGGNQPQHF. CDR3 nucleotide sequence: TGTGCCAGCAGTTTACCGGGACCCCCAGGTGGCAATCAGCCCCAGCATTTT.

The J gene is TRBJ2-7, the V gene TRBV29-1, with 8 bases matching TRBD1. J lost 5 bases, V lost 5 bases, and 2 bases had no gene match. CDR3 length equals 11 residues. Germline V gene data show CDR1 as SQVTM and CDR2 as ANQGSEA. In DNA form, the CDR3 reads TGCAGCGTTTGGACAGGGAACGAGCAGTACTTC. It specifies CSVWTGNEQYF.

This clone is a singleton in its sample. This chain connects TRBV11-3 to TRBJ2-2, with 7 bases identical to TRBD1. With V trimmed by 4 bases and J by 4 bases, 6 bases remained unmatched. CDR1 is SGHNT and CDR2 is YENEEA in the germline V gene. This CDR3 has 15 residues. The CDR3 nucleotides are TGTGCCAGCAGCTCCCGGGACAGCTTCACCGGGGAGCTGTTTTTT. Translation: CASSSRDSFTGELFF.

The V and J genes are TRBV10-1 and TRBJ2-7; the D gene is possibly TRBD2 (6 bases). CDR1 is WNHNN and CDR2 is SYGVQD in the germline V gene (reference sequence). This CDR3 is 13 amino acids long. V gave up 6 bases and J gave up 9 bases, with 18 bases separating them. CDR3 sequence (DNA): TGCGCCAGCAGCCCGGTGGCCCTCGGGGGGCAGTACTTC. This codes for CASSPVALGGQYF.

This chain uses TRBV15 with TRBJ2-1, with TRBD2 as a possible D gene (6 bases). The germline V and J ends were trimmed by 0 bases and 6 bases, with 18 bases remaining between them. The CDR3 consists of 17 residues. The germline V gene has CDR1 LNHNV and CDR2 YYDKDF (reference sequence). The DNA for the CDR3 is TGTGCCACCAGCAGAGATCTACCGGGGCTAGCGAGCAATGAGCAGTTCTTC. This encodes CATSRDLPGLASNEQFF.

This rearrangement joins TRBV28 to TRBJ1-3, with D possibly matching TRBD1 (5 bases). The ends were cut back, 7 bases at V and 5 bases at J, with 15 bases in the middle. In germline, CDR1 is MDHEN, CDR2 SYDVKM. This CDR3 is 14 amino acids long. The CDR3: CASTLGGSRNTIYF. The CDR3 region has the DNA TGTGCCAGCACCTTGGGGGGGTCTCGAAACACCATATATTTT.

CDR3 protein: CASSEAGGVGGYTF. The CDR3 nucleotides read TGTGCCAGCAGTGAAGCCGGGGGGGTGGGTGGCTACACCTTC. V usage is TRBV6-1 and J usage is TRBJ1-2, with a weak D call TRBD1 (5 bases). The CDR3 sequence is 14 residues long. The germline gives CDR1 MNHNS, CDR2 SASEGT. The ends were cut back, 0 bases at V and 7 bases at J, with 12 bases in the middle.